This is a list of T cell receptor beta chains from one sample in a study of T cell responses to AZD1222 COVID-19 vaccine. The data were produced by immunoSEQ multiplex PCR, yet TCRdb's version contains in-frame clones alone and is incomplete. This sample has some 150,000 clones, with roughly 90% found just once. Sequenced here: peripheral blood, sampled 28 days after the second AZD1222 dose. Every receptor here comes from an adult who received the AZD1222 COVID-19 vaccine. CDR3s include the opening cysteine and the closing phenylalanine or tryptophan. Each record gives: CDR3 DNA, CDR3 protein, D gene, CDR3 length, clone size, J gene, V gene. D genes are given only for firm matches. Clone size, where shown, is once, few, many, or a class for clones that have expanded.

TGTGCCAGCAGTTCAGGACTCTACAATGAGCAGTTCTTC CASSSGLYNEQFF NA 13 NA TRBJ2-1 TRBV28
TGCGCCAGCAACCAGCTAGAGGGGATCCAGACGATCACCTTC CASNQLEGIQTITF NA 14 few TRBJ1-2 TRBV4-1
TGTGCCAGCAGCAAAACGGGCTACGAGCAGTACTTC CASSKTGYEQYF NA 12 NA TRBJ2-7 TRBV11-2
TGTGCCAGCAGCCAGGGGGGGGGACTAGCGGGATCGGATACGCAGTATTTT CASSQGGGLAGSDTQYF TRBD2 17 NA TRBJ2-3 TRBV4-2
TGCAGCGTTCCGGGACAGGATGAAAAACTGTTTTTT CSVPGQDEKLFF TRBD1 12 NA TRBJ1-4 TRBV29-1
TGCAGCGTTGTAACACTGAGATCAGATACGCAGTATTTT CSVVTLRSDTQYF NA 13 once TRBJ2-3 TRBV29-1
TGTGCCAGTAGTATACCGCGCGCAGGGGGTGGAAACACCATATATTTT CASSIPRAGGGNTIYF TRBD1 16 NA TRBJ1-3 TRBV19
TGTGCCAGCAGCGGGAGCAGGACTGGAAACACCATATATTTT CASSGSRTGNTIYF NA 14 NA TRBJ1-3 TRBV9
TGTGCCAGCAGTGATCTTATCGACACTGAAGCTTTCTTT CASSDLIDTEAFF NA 13 NA TRBJ1-1 TRBV2
TGTGCCAGCAGTGGACAGCTGAACACTGAAGCTTTCTTT CASSGQLNTEAFF NA 13 NA TRBJ1-1 TRBV5-5
TGTGCCAGCAGCTCACAGACGCCGTCCGGCGAGCAGTACTTC CASSSQTPSGEQYF NA 14 NA TRBJ2-7 TRBV7-8
TGTGCCAGCAGTTTATCTTGGAACACTGAAGCTTTCTTT CASSLSWNTEAFF NA 13 NA TRBJ1-1 TRBV27
TGTGCCAGCGGCTCGGGCCGCCGGGATGAGCAGTTCTTC CASGSGRRDEQFF NA 13 NA TRBJ2-1 TRBV6-5